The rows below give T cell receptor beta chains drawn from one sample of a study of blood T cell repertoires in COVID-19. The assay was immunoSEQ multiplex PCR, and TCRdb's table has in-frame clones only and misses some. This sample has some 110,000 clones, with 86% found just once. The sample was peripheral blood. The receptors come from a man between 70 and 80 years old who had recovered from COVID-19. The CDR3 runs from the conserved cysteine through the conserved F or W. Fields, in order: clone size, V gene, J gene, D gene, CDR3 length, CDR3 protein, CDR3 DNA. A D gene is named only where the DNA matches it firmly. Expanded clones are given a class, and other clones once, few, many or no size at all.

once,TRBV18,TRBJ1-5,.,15,CASSGGGARGQPQHF,TGTGCCAGCTCCGGAGGGGGGGCACGGGGTCAGCCCCAGCATTTT
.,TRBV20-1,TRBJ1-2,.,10,CSQGSYGYTF,TGCAGTCAGGGCTCCTATGGCTACACCTTC
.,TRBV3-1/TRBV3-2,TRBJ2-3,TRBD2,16,CASSQKLAGGINTQYF,TGTGCCAGCAGCCAGAAACTAGCGGGAGGAATAAATACGCAGTATTTT
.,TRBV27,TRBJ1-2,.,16,CASSLSLADWDYGYTF,TGTGCCAGCAGTTTATCGCTCGCGGACTGGGACTATGGCTACACCTTC
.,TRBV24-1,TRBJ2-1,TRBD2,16,CATSDPGLAGTNEQFF,TGTGCCACCAGTGACCCGGGACTAGCGGGAACCAATGAGCAGTTCTTC
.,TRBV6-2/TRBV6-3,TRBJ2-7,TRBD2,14,CASSYVAGVYEQYF,TGTGCCAGCAGTTACGTAGCGGGAGTATACGAGCAGTACTTC
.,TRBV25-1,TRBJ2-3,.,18,CASNRSYSLPLSTDTQYF,TGTGCCAGCAACCGTTCTTACTCTCTCCCCCTTAGCACAGATACGCAGTATTTT
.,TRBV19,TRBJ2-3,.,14,CASSIDGSPDTQYF,TGTGCCAGTAGTATAGATGGTAGTCCTGATACGCAGTATTTT
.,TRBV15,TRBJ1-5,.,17,CATSRGQPNPGNQPQHF,TGTGCCACCAGCAGAGGACAGCCAAACCCTGGCAATCAGCCCCAGCATTTT
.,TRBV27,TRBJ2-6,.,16,CASRSFKSSGANVLTF,TGTGCCAGCAGGTCATTTAAGAGCTCTGGGGCCAACGTCCTGACTTTC
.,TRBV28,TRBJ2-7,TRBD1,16,CASSSAGQGLLYEQYF,TGTGCCAGCAGTTCCGCAGGACAGGGGTTACTCTACGAGCAGTACTTC
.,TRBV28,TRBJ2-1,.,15,CASSEGGAVGDEQFF,TGTGCCAGCAGCGAAGGGGGGGCCGTTGGGGATGAGCAGTTCTTC
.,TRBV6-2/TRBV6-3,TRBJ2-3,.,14,CASSYSLEAGTQYF,TGTGCCAGCAGTTACTCGTTGGAGGCGGGTACGCAGTATTTT
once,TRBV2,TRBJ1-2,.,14,CASSPLGGLAGYTF,TGTGCCAGCAGTCCACTAGGGGGTCTCGCGGGCTACACCTTC
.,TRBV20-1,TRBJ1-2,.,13,CSASRDGAYGYTF,TGCAGTGCTAGTCGTGACGGAGCCTATGGCTACACCTTC
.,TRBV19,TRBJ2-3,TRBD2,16,CASHPLSGRDTDTQYF,TGTGCCAGTCACCCCCTTAGCGGGAGAGACACAGATACGCAGTATTTT
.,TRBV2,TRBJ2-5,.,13,CASSEYSQETQYF,TGTGCCAGCAGTGAGTACAGTCAAGAGACCCAGTACTTC
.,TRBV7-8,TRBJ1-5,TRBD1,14,CASTRTGGTQPQHF,TGTGCCAGCACCAGGACAGGGGGCACTCAGCCCCAGCATTTT
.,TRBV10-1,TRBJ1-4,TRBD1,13,CASKDRGGEKLFF,TGCGCCAGCAAAGACAGGGGTGGTGAAAAACTGTTTTTT
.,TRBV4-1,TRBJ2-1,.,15,CASAGAGRTYNEQFF,TGCGCCAGCGCCGGCGCGGGGCGGACCTACAATGAGCAGTTCTTC
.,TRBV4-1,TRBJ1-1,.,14,CASSQDRVLAEAFF,TGCGCCAGCAGCCAAGACAGGGTTTTGGCTGAAGCTTTCTTT
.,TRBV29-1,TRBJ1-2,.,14,CSVVGHPSNYGYTF,TGCAGCGTGGTTGGACATCCGTCTAACTATGGCTACACCTTC
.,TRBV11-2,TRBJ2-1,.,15,CASSLIAGAYNEQFF,TGTGCCAGCAGCTTAATTGCGGGGGCATACAATGAGCAGTTCTTC
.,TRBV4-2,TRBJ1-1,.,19,CASSQVRKRWDTIYTEAFF,TGTGCCAGCAGCCAAGTTAGGAAGCGGTGGGACACAATATACACTGAAGCTTTCTTT
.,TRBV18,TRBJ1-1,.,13,CASSPGMNTEAFF,TGTGCCAGCTCACCGGGCATGAACACTGAAGCTTTCTTT
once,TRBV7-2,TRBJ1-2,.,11,CASREQYGYTF,TGTGCCAGCAGGGAGCAGTATGGCTACACCTTC
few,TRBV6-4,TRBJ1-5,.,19,CASRTIRGPSSGRNQPQHF,TGTGCCAGCAGGACTATCAGGGGCCCATCCTCCGGTCGCAATCAGCCCCAGCATTTT
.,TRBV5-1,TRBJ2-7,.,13,CASSLLTNYEQYF,TGCGCCAGCAGCTTGCTGACAAACTACGAGCAGTACTTC
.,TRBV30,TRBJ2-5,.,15,CACRPGIRRQETQYF,TGTGCCTGTAGACCCGGGATCAGACGCCAAGAGACCCAGTACTTC
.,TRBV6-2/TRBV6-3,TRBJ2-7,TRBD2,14,CASSRASGAYEQYF,TGTGCCAGCAGTCGGGCTAGCGGGGCCTACGAGCAGTACTTC
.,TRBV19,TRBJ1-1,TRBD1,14,CASSARTGDTEAFF,TGTGCCAGTAGTGCCAGGACAGGGGACACTGAAGCTTTCTTT
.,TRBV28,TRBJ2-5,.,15,CASRLKYREEETQYF,TGTGCCAGCAGACTTAAATACAGGGAAGAAGAGACCCAGTACTTC
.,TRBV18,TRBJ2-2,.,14,CASSEHRATGELFF,TGTGCCAGCTCGGAGCACAGGGCCACCGGGGAGCTGTTTTTT
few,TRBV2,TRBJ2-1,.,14,CATKSYDSNNEQFF,TGTGCCACAAAATCTTACGACAGTAACAATGAGCAGTTCTTC
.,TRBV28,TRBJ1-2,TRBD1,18,CASSLQGDRGIWGYGYTF,TGTGCCAGCAGTTTACAAGGGGACAGGGGGATCTGGGGCTATGGCTACACCTTC
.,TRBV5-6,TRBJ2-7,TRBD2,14,CASSWGTSNYEQYF,TGTGCCAGCAGCTGGGGGACTAGTAACTACGAGCAGTACTTC
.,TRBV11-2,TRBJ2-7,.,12,CASSFRGYEQYF,TGTGCCAGCAGCTTTAGGGGCTACGAGCAGTACTTC
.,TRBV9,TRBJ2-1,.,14,CASSVGEGRNEQFF,TGTGCCAGCAGCGTAGGTGAAGGGAGGAATGAGCAGTTCTTC
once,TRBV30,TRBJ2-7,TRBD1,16,CAWGQGNSPSSYEQYF,TGTGCCTGGGGACAGGGAAACTCACCGAGCTCCTACGAGCAGTACTTC
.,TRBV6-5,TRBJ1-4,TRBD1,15,CASSFTDRVGEKLFF,TGTGCCAGCAGTTTCACCGACAGGGTGGGTGAAAAACTGTTTTTT
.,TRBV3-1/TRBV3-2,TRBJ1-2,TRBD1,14,CASSQDDRGDGYTF,TGTGCCAGCAGCCAAGACGACAGGGGTGATGGCTACACCTTC
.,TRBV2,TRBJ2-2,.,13,CASSEPGTGELFF,TGTGCCAGCAGTGAACCAGGCACCGGGGAGCTGTTTTTT
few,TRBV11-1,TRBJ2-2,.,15,CASSPRRFGTGELFF,TGTGCCAGCAGCCCCCGCCGGTTCGGGACCGGGGAGCTGTTTTTT
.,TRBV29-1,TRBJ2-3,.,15,CSVDDRLLDSDTQYF,TGCAGCGTTGATGACCGACTGCTAGATTCAGATACGCAGTATTTT
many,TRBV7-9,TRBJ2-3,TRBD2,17,CASSQPQAGGRADTQYF,TGTGCCAGCAGCCAACCCCAGGCGGGGGGTAGGGCAGATACGCAGTATTTT
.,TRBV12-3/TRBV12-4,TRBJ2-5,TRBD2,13,CASSGAGQETQYF,TGTGCCAGCAGCGGAGCGGGGCAAGAGACCCAGTACTTC
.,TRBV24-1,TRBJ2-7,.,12,CATQGQSYEQYF,TGTGCCACCCAAGGACAGAGCTACGAGCAGTACTTC
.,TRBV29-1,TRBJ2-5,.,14,CSVVGTDFQETQYF,TGCAGCGTTGTGGGTACAGATTTCCAAGAGACCCAGTACTTC
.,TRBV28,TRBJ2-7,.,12,CASRRDSYEQYF,TGTGCCAGCAGGCGGGACTCCTACGAGCAGTACTTC
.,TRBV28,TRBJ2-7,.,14,CASSLFGSSYEQYF,TGTGCCAGCAGTTTATTCGGGAGCTCCTACGAGCAGTACTTC
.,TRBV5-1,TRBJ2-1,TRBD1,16,CASSSYRGLSYNEQFF,TGCGCCAGCAGCTCTTACAGGGGGCTCTCCTACAATGAGCAGTTCTTC
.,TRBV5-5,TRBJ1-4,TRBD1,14,CASSPGGSGEKLFF,TGTGCCAGCAGCCCAGGGGGTAGCGGTGAAAAACTGTTTTTT
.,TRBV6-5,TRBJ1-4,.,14,CASSYQQRGEKLFF,TGTGCCAGCAGTTACCAGCAGCGGGGTGAAAAACTGTTTTTT
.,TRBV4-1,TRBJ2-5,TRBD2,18,CASSRNSASGTLAETQYF,TGCGCCAGCAGCCGTAATTCGGCTAGCGGGACTTTAGCGGAGACCCAGTACTTC
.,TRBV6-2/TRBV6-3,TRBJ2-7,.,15,CASRWGGQVSYEQYF,TGTGCCAGCCGTTGGGGAGGACAGGTTTCCTACGAGCAGTACTTC
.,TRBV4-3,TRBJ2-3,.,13,CASSQRGSDTQYF,TGCGCCAGCAGCCAAAGAGGATCAGATACGCAGTATTTT